The 22 T cell receptor beta chains below were found in one sample sequenced in a study of tumor and adjacent non-tumor tissue in lung cancer. No cell sorting was done before RNA was extracted from the tissue. The library came from three nested PCR rounds adapted from ARM-PCR protocols. TCRdb reanalysed the multiplex PCR reads using MiXCR and keeps one entry per CDR3 protein. The sample contains 78,000 or so distinct CDR3 sequences, roughly 76% of which appear only once. What was sequenced was lung tumor tissue. These receptors were collected from a woman aged 45 to 65 with non-small cell lung cancer.

This clonotype was recorded a few times. Here the CDR3 omits its conserved ending phenylalanine or tryptophan, so a read error is the likely source. This chain links TRBV4-3 with TRBJ2-3; D gene uncertain. The CDR3 length is 14 residues. Looked up from germline, CDR1 is LGHNA and CDR2 is YSLEER. CDR3 amino acids: CASSLLTSTDTQYL. For the CDR3, the DNA is TGCGCTAGCAGCCTCCTGACTAGCACAGATACGCAGTATCTT.

The CDR3: CASSPLLAGGGEQYF. DNA for the CDR3: TGTGCCAGCAGCCCCCTACTAGCGGGAGGGGGAGAGCAGTACTTC. The chain couples TRBV6-2 or TRBV6-3 to TRBJ2-7, with 13 bases fitting TRBD2. J was trimmed by 7 bases and V by 6 bases; bases with no gene match: 9. This CDR3 is 15 amino acids long. Per the germline V gene, CDR1 is MNHEY and CDR2 is SVGEGT.

This clonotype has ten or more counts. The chain carries TRBV5-6 and TRBJ1-1; TRBD1 agrees at 8 bases. The CDR3 sequence is 12 residues long. J lost 8 bases, V lost 6 bases, and 6 bases had no gene match. CDR1 SGHDT and CDR2 YYEEEE come from the germline V gene. CDR3 in DNA: TGTGCCAGCACGCCACAGGGGGGCGAAGCTTTCTTT. This gives the protein CASTPQGGEAFF.

The rearrangement uses TRBV20-1 and TRBJ1-5, with 7 nucleotides matching TRBD1. The length of the CDR3 is 13 residues. After removal of 7 bases from V and 9 bases from J, the junction contained 12 bases not matched to a gene. Germline CDR1 DFQATT, CDR2 SNEGSKA (reference sequence). The CDR3 protein is CSVVTGNVLPQHF. CDR3 nucleotide sequence: TGCAGTGTTGTGACAGGGAACGTTTTGCCCCAGCATTTT.

As regards this clonotype: A read error may account for a junction end that differs from germline. The gene calls are TRBV5-6 and TRBJ1-4; TRBD1 might be the D (5 bases). There are 15 residues in the CDR3. Germline lookup yields CDR1 SGHDT and CDR2 YYEEEE. The CDR3 loop is CASSFLGASAEKLFF. The CDR3 DNA is TGTGCCAGCAGCTTCTTAGGGGCTTCGGCTGAAAAACTATTTTTT.

This clonotype has a handful of counts. V gene TRBV11-2 combines with J gene TRBJ1-5; no clear D gene. Germline V lookup: CDR1 SGHAT, CDR2 FQNNGV. The CDR3 runs 13 residues. Between the trimmed V and J ends, which lost 9 bases and 5 bases, there was a span of 14 bases. CDR3 coding DNA: TGTGCCAGGAGCCTAGATACTTATCAGCCCCAGCATTTT. Translating gives CARSLDTYQPQHF.

In regard to this clonotype: No conserved phenylalanine or tryptophan is present at the end of the CDR3, so a read error is the likely explanation. V gene TRBV11-2 combines with J gene TRBJ2-3; maybe TRBD1 (5 bases). The CDR3 runs 13 residues. The germline V gene encodes CDR1 SGHAT and CDR2 FQNNGV. The CDR3 here is CVSSLGGADMQYL. CDR3 coding DNA: TGTGTCAGCAGCCTAGGTGGGGCAGATATGCAGTATCTT.

Turning to this clonotype: One end of the junction fails to match germline, which may point to a read error. The chain employs TRBV29-1 and TRBJ2-1; 9 bases are a match to TRBD2. This CDR3 region has 15 residues. Germline lookup yields CDR1 SQVTM and CDR2 ANQGSEA. In DNA, the CDR3 is TGCAGCGCACCGACTAGCGGCGTCTCCTACAATGAGAAGTTCTTC. It is translated as CSAPTSGVSYNEKFF.

Note on this clonotype: This sequence may be a read error, since a much larger clone differs from it by one base. The gene calls are TRBV7-2 and TRBJ2-1; 7 bases match TRBD2. After removal of 2 bases from V and 16 bases from J, the junction contained 11 bases not matched to a gene. The CDR3 sequence is 13 residues long. The germline CDR1 and CDR2 sequences are SGHTA and FQGNSA. The CDR3 sequence: CASSLLGRESLFF. CDR3 DNA: TGTGCCAGCAGCTTACTGGGGCGGGAGAGCCTATTCTTC.

On this clonotype: This may arise from a read error, as a much more abundant clone is one base away. The chain has TRBV7-9 and TRBJ1-1, with D maybe TRBD1 (5 bases). CDR3 length: 14 amino acids. Germline CDR1 is SEHNR and CDR2 is FQNEAQ (reference sequence). CDR3 amino acids: CANSLTGANTEAFF. The DNA of the CDR3 is TGTGCCAACAGCTTAACAGGAGCTAACACTGAAGCTTTCTTT.

A note on this clonotype: An end of the junction differs from the germline gene, which may be a read error. In DNA form, the CDR3 reads TGCGGCAGCAGCTTAGGGACAGGAATTAGCAATCAGCCCCAGCATTTT. Amino acid sequence: CGSSLGTGISNQPQHF. This chain links TRBV5-1 with TRBJ1-5; 8 nucleotides align to TRBD1. CDR1 is SGHRS, CDR2 YFSETQ, per germline. The CDR3 runs to 16 residues.

There are a few counts of this clonotype. An end of the junction differs from the germline gene, which may be a read error. V and J are TRBV20-1 and TRBJ2-1; no firm D call. From germline, CDR1 is DFQATT and CDR2 SNEGSKA (reference sequence). This CDR3 spans 15 amino acids. The CDR3 nucleotides are TGCAGTGCTAGTTTCCTAACCGCCTCCTACAATGAACAGTTCTTC. Protein product: CSASFLTASYNEQFF.

This clonotype has at least ten counts. The J gene is TRBJ2-7, the V gene TRBV6-5, with 11 bases matching TRBD2. Losses at the gene ends were 8 bases for V and 4 bases for J; bases not matched to a gene: 7. The CDR3 covers 14 residues. Germline assignment: CDR1 MNHEY and CDR2 SVGAGI. Written as DNA, the CDR3 is TGTGCCAGCCAACCGGGACTAGCGGCATACGAGCAGTACTTC. Translated, it gives CASQPGLAAYEQYF.

Concerning this clonotype itself: An end of the junction does not agree with germline; a read error may underlie this. The V call is TRBV28, the J call TRBJ2-3; TRBD2 might be the D (6 bases). The CDR3 has 15 residues. Per germline, CDR1 MDHEN and CDR2 SYDVKM. The CDR3 DNA reads as TGTGCCAGCTGTCCCCCTAGCGCACTCACAGATACGCAATATTTT. Amino acid sequence: CASCPPSALTDTQYF. Together with reference TRBV28 and TRBJ2-3, the CDR3 gives the full variable domain: DVKVTQSSRYLVKRTGEKVFLECVQDMDHENMFWYRQDPGLGLRLIYFSYDVKMKEKGDIPEGYSVSREKKERFSLILESASTNQTSMYLCASCPPSALTDTQYFGPGTRLTVL.

This clonotype is labeled as medium-sized (0.01 to 0.1%). The V gene is TRBV4-2, the J gene TRBJ2-3; the match to TRBD2 covers 8 bases. V lost 4 bases, J lost 6 bases, and 6 bases stayed unmatched. CDR3 length: 14 residues. Germline CDR1 reads LGHNA; CDR2 reads YNFKEQ. The CDR3 here is CASSLALAGDTQYF. In DNA, the CDR3 is TGTGCCAGCAGCCTCGCTCTAGCGGGTGATACGCAGTATTTT.

The chain links TRBV20-1 to TRBJ2-1; 7 bases map to TRBD1. From germline, CDR1 is DFQATT and CDR2 SNEGSKA (reference sequence). This CDR3 has 14 residues. V dropped 3 bases and J dropped 9; count of bases not matched to a gene: 11. CDR3 in DNA: TGCAGTGCTAGTGATCGGGACAGAGGGTTTGAGCAGTTCTTC. Translating gives CSASDRDRGFEQFF.

This clonotype is labeled medium-sized. The J gene is TRBJ1-5, the V gene TRBV6-1, with 7 bases identical to TRBD1. This CDR3 comprises 13 residues. Germline V gene lookup returns CDR1 MNHNS and CDR2 SASEGT. With 6 bases clipped from V and 4 bases from J, the junction kept 3 bases outside the gene matches. The CDR3 spells CASRPTGNQPQHF. CDR3 coding DNA: TGTGCCAGCAGGCCGACAGGGAATCAGCCCCAGCATTTT.

The genes are TRBV28 and TRBJ1-1; tentatively, D is TRBD1 (5 bases). CDR1 and CDR2 (germline): MDHEN, SYDVKM. V lost 7 bases and J lost 10, with 16 bases in between. This CDR3 contains 12 residues. CDR3 amino acids: CASTTGAGGAFF. CDR3 bases: TGTGCCAGCACAACCGGGGCGGGTGGAGCTTTCTTT.

J is TRBJ1-1 and V is TRBV6-6, with TRBD1 as a possible D gene (5 bases). CDR1 is MNHNY, CDR2 SVGAGI, per germline (reference sequence). The CDR3 sequence is 15 residues long. With 10 bases removed from V and 0 bases from J, the gap between germline ends came to 18 bases. CDR3 amino acids: CANREPQGLNTEAFF. The CDR3 region has the DNA TGTGCCAACAGAGAACCCCAGGGCCTGAACACTGAAGCTTTCTTT.

The chain joins TRBV5-4 to TRBJ2-3; D is ambiguous. Germline CDR1 and CDR2: SGHNT and YYREEE (reference sequence). This CDR3 has 13 amino acids. CDR3 loop: CANSLKTAGTQYF. DNA of the CDR3: TGTGCTAACAGCTTAAAGACTGCCGGTACGCAGTATTTT.

Within the sample, this clonotype is medium-sized (0.01 to 0.1%). The gene calls are TRBV11-3 and TRBJ2-2, with D perhaps being TRBD1 or TRBD2 (5 bases each). The CDR3 totals 15 residues. Germline V gives CDR1 SGHNT, CDR2 YENEEA. The V gene lost 5 bases and the J gene lost 1 base, with 11 bases spanning the gap. CDR3 residues: CASSPRDRNTGELFF. The CDR3 DNA reads as TGTGCCAGCAGCCCCAGGGACCGGAACACCGGGGAGCTGTTTTTT.

For this clonotype: No conserved phenylalanine or tryptophan is present at the end of the CDR3, so a read error is the likely explanation. This chain connects TRBV20-1 to TRBJ2-7; TRBD1 matches at 9 bases. Germline CDR1 DFQATT, CDR2 SNEGSKA (reference sequence). CDR3 length: 14 residues. DNA of the CDR3: TGCAGTGTTAGAGATTTGGACAGGGGCTACGAGCAGTACTCC. Encoded protein: CSVRDLDRGYEQYS.